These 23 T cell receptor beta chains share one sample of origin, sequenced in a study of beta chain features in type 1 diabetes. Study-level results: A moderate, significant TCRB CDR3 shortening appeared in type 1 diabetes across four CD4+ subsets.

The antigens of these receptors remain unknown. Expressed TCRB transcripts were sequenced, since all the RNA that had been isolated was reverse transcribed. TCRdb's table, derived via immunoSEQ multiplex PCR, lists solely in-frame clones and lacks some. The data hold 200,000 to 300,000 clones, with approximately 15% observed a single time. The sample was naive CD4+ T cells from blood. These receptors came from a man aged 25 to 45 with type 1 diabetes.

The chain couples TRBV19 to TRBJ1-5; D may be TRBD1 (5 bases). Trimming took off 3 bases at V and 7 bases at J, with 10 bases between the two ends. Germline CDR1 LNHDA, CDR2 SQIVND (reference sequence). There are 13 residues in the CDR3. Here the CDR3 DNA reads TGTGCCAGTAGTATGGACAAGGAACAGCCCCAGCATTTT. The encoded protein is CASSMDKEQPQHF.

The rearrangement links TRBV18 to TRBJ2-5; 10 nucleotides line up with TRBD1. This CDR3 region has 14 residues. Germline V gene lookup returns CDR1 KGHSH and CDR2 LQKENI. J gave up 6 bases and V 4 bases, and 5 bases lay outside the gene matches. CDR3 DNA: TGTGCCAGCTCACTAGGACAGGGGGAAAAGACCCAGTACTTC. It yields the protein CASSLGQGEKTQYF.

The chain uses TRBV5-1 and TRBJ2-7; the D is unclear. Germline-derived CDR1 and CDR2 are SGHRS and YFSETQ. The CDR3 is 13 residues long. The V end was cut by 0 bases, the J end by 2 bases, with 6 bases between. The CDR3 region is CASSLDRAYEQYF. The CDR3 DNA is TGCGCCAGCAGCTTGGACCGAGCCTACGAGCAGTACTTC.

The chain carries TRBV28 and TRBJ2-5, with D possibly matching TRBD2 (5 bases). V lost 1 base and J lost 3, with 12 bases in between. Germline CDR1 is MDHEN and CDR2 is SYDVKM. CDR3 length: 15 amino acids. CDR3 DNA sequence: TGTGCCAGCAGTTTATCCAGTCCCGGGAAAGAGACCCAGTACTTC. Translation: CASSLSSPGKETQYF. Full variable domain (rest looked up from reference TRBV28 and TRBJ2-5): DVKVTQSSRYLVKRTGEKVFLECVQDMDHENMFWYRQDPGLGLRLIYFSYDVKMKEKGDIPEGYSVSREKKERFSLILESASTNQTSMYLCASSLSSPGKETQYFGPGTRLLVL.

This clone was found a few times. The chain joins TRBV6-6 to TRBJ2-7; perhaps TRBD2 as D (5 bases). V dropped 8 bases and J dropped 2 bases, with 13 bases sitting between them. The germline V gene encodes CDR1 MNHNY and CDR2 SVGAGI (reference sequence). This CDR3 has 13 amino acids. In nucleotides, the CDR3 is TGTGCCAGCCTAGAGGGCGGAACCTACGAGCAGTACTTC. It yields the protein CASLEGGTYEQYF.

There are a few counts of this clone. The CDR3 spells CASSLYLGRGDTQYF. DNA for the CDR3: TGTGCCAGCAGCTTGTACCTAGGAAGGGGAGATACGCAGTATTTT. V and J are TRBV5-4 and TRBJ2-3, with D perhaps matching TRBD1 (5 bases). Germline assignment: CDR1 SGHNT and CDR2 YYREEE (reference sequence). Deletions cut 1 base from V and 5 bases from J, with 14 bases between. This CDR3 is 15 amino acids long.

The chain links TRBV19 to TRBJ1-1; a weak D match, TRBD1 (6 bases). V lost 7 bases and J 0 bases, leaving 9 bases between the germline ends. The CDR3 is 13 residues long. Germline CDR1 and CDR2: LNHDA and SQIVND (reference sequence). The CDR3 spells CASIGQLNTEAFF. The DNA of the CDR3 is TGTGCCAGTATCGGACAGTTGAACACTGAAGCTTTCTTT.

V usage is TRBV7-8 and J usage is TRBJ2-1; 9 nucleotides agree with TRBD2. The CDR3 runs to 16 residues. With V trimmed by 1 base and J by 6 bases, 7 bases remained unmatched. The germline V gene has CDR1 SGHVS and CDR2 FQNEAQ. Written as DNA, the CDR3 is TGTGCCAGCAGCTTAGAACCTAGCGGGACCGGCAATGAGCAGTTCTTC. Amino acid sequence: CASSLEPSGTGNEQFF.

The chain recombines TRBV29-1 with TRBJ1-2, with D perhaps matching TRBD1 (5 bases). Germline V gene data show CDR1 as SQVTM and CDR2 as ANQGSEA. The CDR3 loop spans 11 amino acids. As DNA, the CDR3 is TGCACCGGGAGAGGGGACTATGGCTACACCTTC. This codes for CTGRGDYGYTF.

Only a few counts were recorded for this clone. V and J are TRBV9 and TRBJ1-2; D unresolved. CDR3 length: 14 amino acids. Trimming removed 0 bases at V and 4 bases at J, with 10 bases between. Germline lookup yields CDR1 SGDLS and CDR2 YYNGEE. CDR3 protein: CASSVDVPSYGYTF. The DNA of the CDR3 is TGTGCCAGCAGCGTAGATGTGCCGAGCTATGGCTACACCTTC. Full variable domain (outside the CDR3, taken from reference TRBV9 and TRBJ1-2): DSGVTQTPKHLITATGQRVTLRCSPRSGDLSVYWYQQSLDQGLQFLIQYYNGEERAKGNILERFSAQQFPDLHSELNLSSLELGDSALYFCASSVDVPSYGYTFGSGTRLTVV.

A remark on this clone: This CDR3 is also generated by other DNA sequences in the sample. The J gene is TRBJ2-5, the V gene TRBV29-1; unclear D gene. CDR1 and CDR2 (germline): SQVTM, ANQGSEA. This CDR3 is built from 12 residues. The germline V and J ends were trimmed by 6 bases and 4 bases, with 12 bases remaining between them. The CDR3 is CSVGSGSETQYF. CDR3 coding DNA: TGCAGCGTGGGTTCCGGGTCAGAGACCCAGTACTTC.

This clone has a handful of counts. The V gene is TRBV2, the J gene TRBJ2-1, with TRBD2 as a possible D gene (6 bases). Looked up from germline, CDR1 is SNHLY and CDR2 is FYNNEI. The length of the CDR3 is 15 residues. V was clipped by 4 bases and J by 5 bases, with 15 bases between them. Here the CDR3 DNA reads TGTGCCAGCAGTGGCCTGGGGGGTGGGAACAATGAGCAGTTCTTC. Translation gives CASSGLGGGNNEQFF.

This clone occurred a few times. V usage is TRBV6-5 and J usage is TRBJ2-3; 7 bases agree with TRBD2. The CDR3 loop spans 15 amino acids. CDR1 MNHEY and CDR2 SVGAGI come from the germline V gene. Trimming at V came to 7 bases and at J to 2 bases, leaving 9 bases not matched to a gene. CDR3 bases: TGTGCCAGCATGGGGGGAGCGGGGACCACAGATACGCAGTATTTT. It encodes CASMGGAGTTDTQYF.

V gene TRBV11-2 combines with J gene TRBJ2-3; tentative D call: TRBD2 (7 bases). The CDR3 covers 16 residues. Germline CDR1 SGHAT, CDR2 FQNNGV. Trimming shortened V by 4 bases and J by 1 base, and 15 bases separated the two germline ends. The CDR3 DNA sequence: TGTGCCAGCAGCTCAAGGGGGGGAGGGGGCACAGATACGCAGTATTTT. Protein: CASSSRGGGGTDTQYF.

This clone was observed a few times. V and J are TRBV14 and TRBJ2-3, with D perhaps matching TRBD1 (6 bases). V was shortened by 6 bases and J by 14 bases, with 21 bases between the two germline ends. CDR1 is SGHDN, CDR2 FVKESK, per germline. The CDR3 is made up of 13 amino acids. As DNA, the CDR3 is TGTGCCAGCAGTCCCCTATTGACAGGACGGCGGTATTTT. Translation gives CASSPLLTGRRYF.

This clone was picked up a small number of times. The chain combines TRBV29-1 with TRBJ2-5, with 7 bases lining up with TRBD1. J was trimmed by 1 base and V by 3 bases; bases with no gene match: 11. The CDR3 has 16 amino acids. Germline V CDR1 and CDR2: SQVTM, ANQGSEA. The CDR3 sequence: CSVDQSRDRFQETQYF. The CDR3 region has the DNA TGCAGCGTTGACCAATCCCGGGACAGATTCCAAGAGACCCAGTACTTC.

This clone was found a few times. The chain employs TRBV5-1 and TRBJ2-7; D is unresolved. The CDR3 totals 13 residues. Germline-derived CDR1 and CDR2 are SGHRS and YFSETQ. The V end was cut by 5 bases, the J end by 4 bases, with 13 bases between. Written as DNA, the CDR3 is TGCGCCAGCAGTCCTTTCAACCTATACGAGCAGTACTTC. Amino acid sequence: CASSPFNLYEQYF.

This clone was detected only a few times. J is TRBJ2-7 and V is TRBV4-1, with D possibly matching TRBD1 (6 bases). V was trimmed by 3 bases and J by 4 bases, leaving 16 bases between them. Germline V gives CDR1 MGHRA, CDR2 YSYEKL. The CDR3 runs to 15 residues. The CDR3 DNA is TGCGCCAGCAGCCAGGGTCAGGGGTCAGAGTACGAGCAGTACTTC. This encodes CASSQGQGSEYEQYF.

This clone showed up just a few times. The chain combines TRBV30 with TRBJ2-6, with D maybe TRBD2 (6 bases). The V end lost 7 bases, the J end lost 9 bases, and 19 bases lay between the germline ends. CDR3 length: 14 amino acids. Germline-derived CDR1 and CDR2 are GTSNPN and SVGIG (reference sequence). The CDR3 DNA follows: TGTGCCTTCTTTTCTCCGGGGGAAGACAACGTCCTGACTTTC. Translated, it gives CAFFSPGEDNVLTF.

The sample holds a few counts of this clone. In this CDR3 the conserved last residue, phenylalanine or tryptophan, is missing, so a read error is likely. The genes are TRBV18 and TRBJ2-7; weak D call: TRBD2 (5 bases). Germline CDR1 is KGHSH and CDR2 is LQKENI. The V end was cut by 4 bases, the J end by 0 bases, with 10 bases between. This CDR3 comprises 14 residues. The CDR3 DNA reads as TGTGCCAGCTCACGAGGAGGTCGCTCCTACGAGCAGTACCTC. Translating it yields CASSRGGRSYEQYL.

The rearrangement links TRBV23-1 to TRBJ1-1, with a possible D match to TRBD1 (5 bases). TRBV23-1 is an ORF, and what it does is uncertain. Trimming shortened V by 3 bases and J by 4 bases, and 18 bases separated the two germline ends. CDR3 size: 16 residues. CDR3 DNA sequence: TGCGCCAGCAGTCACCCCCGGCCGGGGGGTAGCACTGAAGCTTTCTTT. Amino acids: CASSHPRPGGSTEAFF.

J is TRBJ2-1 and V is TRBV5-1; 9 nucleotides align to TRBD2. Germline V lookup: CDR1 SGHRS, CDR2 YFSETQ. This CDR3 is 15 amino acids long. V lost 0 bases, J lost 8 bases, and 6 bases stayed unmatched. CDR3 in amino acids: CASSLGRGGRDEQFF. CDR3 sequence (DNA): TGCGCCAGCAGCTTGGGGCGGGGGGGCCGTGATGAGCAGTTCTTC.

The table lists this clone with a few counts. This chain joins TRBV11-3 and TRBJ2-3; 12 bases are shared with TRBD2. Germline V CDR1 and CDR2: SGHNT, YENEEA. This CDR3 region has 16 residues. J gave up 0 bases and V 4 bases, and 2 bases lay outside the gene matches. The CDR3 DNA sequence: TGTGCCAGCAGCTCAGGGACTAGCGGGAGCACAGATACGCAGTATTTT. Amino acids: CASSSGTSGSTDTQYF.